This T cell receptor (beta chain) is from a study of T cells in localized non-small cell lung cancer. General study points: Heterogeneity is still possible, as just one tumor region was sequenced. Adjacent lung tissue had a median about 52 of the top 100 clones found in the tumor. There was an association of higher blood T cell density with longer overall survival.

This CDR3 comprises 14 residues. Trimming shortened V by 5 bases and J by 6 bases, and 14 bases separated the two germline ends. Looked up from germline, CDR1 is SGHDN and CDR2 is FVKESK. As to this clone: The antigen is not known.

Using immunoSEQ multiplex PCR, the repertoire was profiled, and TCRdb retains in-frame clones only, with some absent. The sample holds some 32,000 clones, roughly 94% seen once. The sequenced sample was peripheral blood, obtained before any cancer treatment. The TCR sequence derives from a woman aged 35-75 years with stage I lung adenocarcinoma. The chain couples TRBV14 to TRBJ2-1, with a possible D match to TRBD2 (5 bases). The CDR3 loop is CASSSSGFSNEQFF. As DNA, the CDR3 is TGTGCCAGCAGCTCGAGCGGTTTCTCCAATGAGCAGTTCTTC.